Following are 23 T cell receptor beta chains from one sample sequenced in a study of T cells in Graves' hyperthyroidism and ophthalmopathy. Amplification of TCR beta CDR3 regions used RNA as the template. TCR CDR3 regions were first amplified by RT-PCR with HTBI primers. TCRdb processed the multiplex PCR reads anew with MiXCR; each CDR3 protein has one entry. The top ten hold approximately 6.8% of the sample, which has hundreds of thousands of distinct CDR3 sequences, 40% to 55% seen once. Sample: peripheral blood or thyroid tissue (not recorded which). Receptors originate from an adult man with Graves' disease, either hyperthyroidism or ophthalmopathy (not recorded which).

There are a few counts of this clonotype. The V call is TRBV19, the J call TRBJ1-2; unclear D gene. Germline CDR1 and CDR2: LNHDA and SQIVND (reference sequence). This CDR3 is built from 13 residues. V gave up 0 bases and J gave up 7 bases, with 9 bases separating them. This CDR3 reads CASSIERFGGYTF. For the CDR3, the DNA is TGTGCCAGTAGTATAGAGCGTTTCGGTGGCTACACCTTC.

The rearrangement links TRBV20-1 to TRBJ1-2; the match to TRBD1 covers 7 bases. From germline, CDR1 is DFQATT and CDR2 SNEGSKA (reference sequence). The CDR3 consists of 12 residues. The CDR3 coding sequence is TGCAGCGTCCCCGGACAGGCCTATGGCTACACCTTC. Its translation: CSVPGQAYGYTF.

This clonotype occurred a few times. The rearrangement joins TRBV2 to TRBJ1-4; 9 bases agree with TRBD1. Germline CDR1 SNHLY, CDR2 FYNNEI. The ends lost 1 base at V and 7 bases at J; junction bases unmatched: 4. The CDR3 covers 15 residues. The CDR3 DNA sequence: TGTGCCAGCAGTGAAGGACAGGGGGTCGTTGAAAAACTGTTTTTT. Its protein product is CASSEGQGVVEKLFF.

The V call is TRBV2, the J call TRBJ2-7, with TRBD1 matching over 8 bases. Losses at the gene ends were 3 bases for V and 8 bases for J; bases not matched to a gene: 3. Germline V gene data show CDR1 as SNHLY and CDR2 as FYNNEI. This CDR3 contains 12 residues. CDR3 DNA sequence: TGTGCCAGCAGTGACGGACAGGGTCAGCAGTACTTC. This codes for CASSDGQGQQYF.

This clonotype was picked up many times. The chain joins TRBV10-2 to TRBJ2-5; 8 bases map to TRBD2. CDR1 WSHSY and CDR2 SAAADI come from the germline V gene. CDR3 length equals 14 residues. With 7 bases clipped from V and 5 bases from J, the junction kept 9 bases outside the gene matches. CDR3 sequence reads: CASTISGMRETQYF. In DNA, the CDR3 is TGCGCCAGCACCATTAGCGGGATGCGTGAGACCCAGTACTTC.

This clonotype was observed at least ten times. This sequence joins TRBV15 and TRBJ2-7; no reliable D call. The CDR3 sequence is 13 residues long. From germline, CDR1 is LNHNV and CDR2 YYDKDF (reference sequence). The germline V and J ends were trimmed by 5 bases and 7 bases, with 15 bases remaining between them. CDR3 amino acids: CATSLISGEEQYF. The DNA of the CDR3 is TGTGCCACCAGCTTAATCTCTGGAGAGGAGCAGTACTTC.

This clonotype was recorded only once. The genes are TRBV7-9 and TRBJ1-2; D ambiguous. Germline V gene lookup returns CDR1 SEHNR and CDR2 FQNEAQ (reference sequence). V was clipped by 5 bases and J by 7 bases, with 14 bases between them. CDR3 length equals 13 residues. As DNA, the CDR3 is TGTGCCAGCAGCGCCAAGGGTGGCACTGGCTACACCTTC. It specifies CASSAKGGTGYTF.

This clonotype was found a few times. The chain joins TRBV9 to TRBJ2-7; 9 nucleotides line up with TRBD2. Germline values: CDR1 SGDLS, CDR2 YYNGEE. The CDR3 totals 16 residues. V trimming: 4 bases; J trimming: 2 bases; junction bases outside the gene matches: 10. This chain's CDR3 is CASSPAGGQAPYEQYF. The CDR3 DNA reads as TGTGCCAGCAGCCCCGCGGGAGGGCAGGCACCCTACGAGCAGTACTTC.

In its sample, this clonotype was seen many times. The rearrangement joins TRBV19 to TRBJ1-2; D call uncertain. CDR1 is LNHDA and CDR2 is SQIVND in the germline V gene (reference sequence). This CDR3 spans 11 amino acids. The V end lost 11 bases, the J end lost 12 bases, and 19 bases lay between the germline ends. In DNA form, the CDR3 reads TGTGCCGTCCGTTTCGGGCCAGTCCACACCTTC. It codes for CAVRFGPVHTF. Combining the CDR3 with reference TRBV19 and TRBJ1-2 gives the whole variable domain DGGITQSPKYLFRKEGQNVTLSCEQNLNHDAMYWYRQDPGQGLRLIYYSQIVNDFQKGDIAEGYSVSREKKESFPLTVTSAQKNPTAFYLCAVRFGPVHTFGSGTRLTVV.

The J gene is TRBJ2-7, the V gene TRBV7-8; TRBD1 matches at 9 bases. The CDR3 has 16 amino acids. V lost 5 bases, J lost 2 bases, and 10 bases stayed unmatched. Germline values: CDR1 SGHVS, CDR2 FQNEAQ. The CDR3 coding sequence is TGTGCCAGCAGCCAAAAGGGTGGGACAGGGCCCTACGAGCAGTACTTC. It translates to CASSQKGGTGPYEQYF.

There are many counts of this clonotype. The chain joins TRBV7-2 to TRBJ1-2; no clear D gene. The CDR3 length is 13 residues. The germline gives CDR1 SGHTA, CDR2 FQGNSA. V was trimmed by 2 bases and J by 4 bases, leaving 8 bases between them. The CDR3 spells CASSLSVFYGYTF. The CDR3 DNA reads as TGTGCCAGCAGCTTAAGCGTGTTCTATGGCTACACCTTC.

This clonotype was seen repeatedly, ten times or more. V usage is TRBV19 and J usage is TRBJ1-2; 7 bases align to TRBD1. CDR1 and CDR2 from the germline V gene are LNHDA and SQIVND (reference sequence). The J segment lost 1 base and the V segment lost 9 bases, leaving 5 bases of the junction unmatched. The CDR3 is 13 amino acids. The CDR3 DNA sequence: TGTGCCAGCCGAGGGGGCAATAACTATGGCTACACCTTC. Protein product: CASRGGNNYGYTF.

The J gene is TRBJ2-2, the V gene TRBV9; D is undetermined. CDR3 size: 13 residues. Germline V CDR1 and CDR2: SGDLS, YYNGEE. Trimming left V 3 bases short and J 7 bases short, with 10 bases between. The CDR3 is CASSGPADGELFF. For the CDR3, the DNA is TGTGCCAGCAGCGGCCCGGCGGACGGGGAGCTGTTTTTT. Full variable domain (outside the CDR3, taken from reference TRBV9 and TRBJ2-2): DSGVTQTPKHLITATGQRVTLRCSPRSGDLSVYWYQQSLDQGLQFLIQYYNGEERAKGNILERFSAQQFPDLHSELNLSSLELGDSALYFCASSGPADGELFFGEGSRLTVL.

This clonotype came up a few times. The rearrangement joins TRBV19 to TRBJ1-1; D possibly corresponds to TRBD1 (5 bases). Germline CDR1 and CDR2: LNHDA and SQIVND (reference sequence). The V end was cut by 6 bases, the J end by 3 bases, with 14 bases between. The CDR3 loop spans 14 amino acids. The CDR3 sequence is CASSWDRTDTEAFF. CDR3 nucleotide sequence: TGTGCCAGTAGCTGGGACCGCACCGACACTGAAGCTTTCTTT.

This clonotype appeared a few times. The chain has TRBV3-1 and TRBJ1-1; D not certain. CDR3 length equals 14 residues. Germline V gene data show CDR1 as LGHDT and CDR2 as YNNKEL (reference sequence). V lost 0 bases and J lost 3, with 8 bases in between. The DNA for the CDR3 is TGTGCCAGCAGCCAAGATCCAGACTACACTGAAGCTTTCTTT. Translation gives CASSQDPDYTEAFF. Based on the CDR3 plus reference TRBV3-1 and TRBJ1-1, the full variable domain is DTAVSQTPKYLVTQMGNDKSIKCEQNLGHDTMYWYKQDSKKFLKIMFSYNNKELIINETVPNRFSPKSPDKAHLNLHINSLELGDSAVYFCASSQDPDYTEAFFGQGTRLTVV.

This clonotype appeared once. The rearrangement joins TRBV6-5 to TRBJ1-2, with TRBD1 matching 11 bases. This CDR3 contains 16 residues. Germline V gene lookup returns CDR1 MNHEY and CDR2 SVGAGI. The J segment lost 4 bases and the V segment lost 4 bases, leaving 8 bases of the junction unmatched. The CDR3 DNA sequence: TGTGCCAGCAGTTCCGGGACAGGGGGAAAGGGCTATGGCTACACCTTC. This translates into CASSSGTGGKGYGYTF.

This clonotype has at least ten counts. This chain connects TRBV19 to TRBJ1-5; D perhaps matches TRBD1 (5 bases). Germline V gene data show CDR1 as LNHDA and CDR2 as SQIVND (reference sequence). With 11 bases removed from V and 5 bases from J, the gap between germline ends came to 13 bases. The CDR3 runs to 12 residues. The CDR3 DNA reads TGTGCCTCATCGACGGGGGATCAGCCCCAGCATTTT. Translating gives CASSTGDQPQHF.

This clonotype was seen repeatedly, ten times or more. The chain is built from TRBV7-9 and TRBJ2-7; D gene unclear. The CDR3 sequence is 13 residues long. CDR1 and CDR2 (germline): SEHNR, FQNEAQ (reference sequence). V was trimmed by 1 base and J by 3 bases, leaving 7 bases between them. The CDR3 region has the DNA TGTGCCAGCAGCTTAGGGTGGGACTACGAGCAGTACTTC. This gives the protein CASSLGWDYEQYF.

The chain has TRBV25-1 and TRBJ1-1; weak D call: TRBD1 (5 bases). In germline, CDR1 is MGHDK, CDR2 SYGVNS. The CDR3 has 15 amino acids. V lost 1 base and J 0 bases, leaving 9 bases between the germline ends. The DNA for the CDR3 is TGTGCCAGCAGTGAATGGGGCGGATTGAACACTGAAGCTTTCTTT. This gives the protein CASSEWGGLNTEAFF.

The genes are TRBV7-2 and TRBJ2-7, with D unclear. V was clipped by 5 bases and J by 6 bases, with 17 bases between them. This CDR3 has 14 amino acids. Germline CDR1 SGHTA, CDR2 FQGNSA. The CDR3 sequence: CASSRRSAQIEQYF. The DNA for the CDR3 is TGTGCCAGCAGCAGAAGGTCCGCGCAGATCGAGCAGTACTTC. Together with reference TRBV7-2 and TRBJ2-7, the CDR3 gives the full variable domain: GAGVSQSPSNKVTEKGKDVELRCDPISGHTALYWYRQSLGQGLEFLIYFQGNSAPDKSGLPSDRFSAERTGGSVSTLTIQRTQQEDSAVYLCASSRRSAQIEQYFGPGTRLTVT.

The chain recombines TRBV12-3 or TRBV12-4 with TRBJ1-3; D is possibly TRBD1 (5 bases). V was clipped by 3 bases and J by 0 bases, with 12 bases between them. The CDR3 runs 16 residues. The CDR3: CASSFAGPSSGNTIYF. CDR3 DNA: TGTGCCAGCAGTTTCGCAGGGCCGAGCTCTGGAAACACCATATATTTT.

Only a few counts were recorded for this clonotype. The chain joins TRBV5-1 to TRBJ2-7; TRBD2 agrees at 7 bases. The CDR3 has 15 residues. The trim removed 0 bases at V and 5 bases at J, leaving 8 bases unmatched. Germline CDR1 and CDR2: SGHRS and YFSETQ. CDR3 sequence: CASSLGSSGNDEQYF. CDR3 coding DNA: TGCGCCAGCAGCTTGGGGTCCAGCGGGAACGACGAGCAGTACTTC.

Of note for this clonotype: The junction departs from germline at one end; a sequencing error may be responsible. V gene TRBV7-2 combines with J gene TRBJ1-4, with D possibly TRBD1 on 5 matching bases. Germline CDR1 SGHTA, CDR2 FQGNSA. The CDR3 has 17 residues. CDR3 sequence (DNA): TGCGCCAGCAGCTGGGCACCGACAGTTGCAACTAATGAAAAACTGTTTTTT. Its translation: CASSWAPTVATNEKLFF.